Given below is one TCR beta chain in context. Its antigen is currently unknown. V lost 3 bases and J 2 bases, leaving 12 bases between the germline ends. There are 15 residues in the CDR3. Germline values: CDR1 WSHSY, CDR2 SAAADI. Samples of blood were obtained at baseline, on cycle 4 day 1, and on cycle 7 day 1. Data came from immunoSEQ multiplex PCR; TCRdb stores just in-frame clones and leaves some out. The sample includes about 66,000 clones, 85% of them seen just once. The sample is drawn from a study of OX40 agonist ivuxolimab in advanced cancers. Whole-study findings and limits: Near-lowest levels of clonal expansion characterized partial responders at 0.1-3.0 mg/kg. The CD4+ and CD8+ T cells in the blood had expanded clonally by week 6 at 0.1 to 3.0 mg/kg.

The chain recombines TRBV10-2 with TRBJ2-3; a possible D gene is TRBD1 (6 bases). This specimen was CD4+ or CD8+ T cells sorted from blood, taken in a trial of the OX40 agonist ivuxolimab. This receptor was obtained from an adult with an advanced solid tumor such as melanoma, head and neck, liver or kidney cancer. The CDR3 nucleotides are TGCGCCAGCAGTGATAGGCAGGGGATCACAGATACGCAGTATTTT. This translates into CASSDRQGITDTQYF.